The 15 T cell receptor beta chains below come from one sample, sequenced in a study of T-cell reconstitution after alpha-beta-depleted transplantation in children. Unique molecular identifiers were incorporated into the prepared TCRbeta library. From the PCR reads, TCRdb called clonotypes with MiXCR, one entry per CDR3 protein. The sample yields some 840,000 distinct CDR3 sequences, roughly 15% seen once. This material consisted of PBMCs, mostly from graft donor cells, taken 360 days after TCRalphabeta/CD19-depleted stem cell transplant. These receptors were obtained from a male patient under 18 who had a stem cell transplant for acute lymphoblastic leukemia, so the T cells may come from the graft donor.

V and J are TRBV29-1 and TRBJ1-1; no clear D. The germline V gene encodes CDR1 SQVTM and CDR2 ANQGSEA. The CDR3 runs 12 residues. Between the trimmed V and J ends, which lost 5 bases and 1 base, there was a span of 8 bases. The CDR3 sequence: CSVSTGNTEAFF. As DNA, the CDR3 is TGCAGCGTTTCGACTGGGAACACTGAAGCTTTCTTT. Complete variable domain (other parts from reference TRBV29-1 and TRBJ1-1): SAVISQKPSRDICQRGTSLTIQCQVDSQVTMMFWYRQQPGQSLTLIATANQGSEATYESGFVIDKFPISRPNLTFSTLTVSNMSPEDSSIYLCSVSTGNTEAFFGQGTRLTVV.

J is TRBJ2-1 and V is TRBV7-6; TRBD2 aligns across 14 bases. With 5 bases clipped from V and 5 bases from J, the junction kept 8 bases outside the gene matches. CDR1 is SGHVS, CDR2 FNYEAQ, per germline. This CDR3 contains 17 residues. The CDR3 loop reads CASSVRLAGGTNNEQFF. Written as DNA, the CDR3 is TGTGCCAGCAGCGTTCGACTAGCGGGGGGGACAAACAATGAGCAGTTCTTC.

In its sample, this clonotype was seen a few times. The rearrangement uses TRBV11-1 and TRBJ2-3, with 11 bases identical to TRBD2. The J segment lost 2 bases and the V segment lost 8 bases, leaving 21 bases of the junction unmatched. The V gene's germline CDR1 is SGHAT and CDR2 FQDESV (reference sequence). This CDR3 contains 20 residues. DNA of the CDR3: TGTGCCAGCGGTTCCTCCGGGACTAGCGGACCCCACGGGACCACAGATACGCAGTATTTT. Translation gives CASGSSGTSGPHGTTDTQYF.

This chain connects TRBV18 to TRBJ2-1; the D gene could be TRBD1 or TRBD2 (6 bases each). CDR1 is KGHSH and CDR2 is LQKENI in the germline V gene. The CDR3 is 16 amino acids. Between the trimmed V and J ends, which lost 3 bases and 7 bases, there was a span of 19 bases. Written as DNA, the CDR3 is TGTGCCAGCTCACCGCCACTGTTACAGGGAGGAAATGAGCAGTTCTTC. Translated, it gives CASSPPLLQGGNEQFF.

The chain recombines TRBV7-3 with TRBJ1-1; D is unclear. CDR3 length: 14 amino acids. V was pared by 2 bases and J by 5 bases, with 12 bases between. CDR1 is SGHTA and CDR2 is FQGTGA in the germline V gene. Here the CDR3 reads CASSLVEGRTEAFF. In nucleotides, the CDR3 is TGTGCCAGCAGCTTAGTGGAAGGTCGGACTGAAGCTTTCTTT.

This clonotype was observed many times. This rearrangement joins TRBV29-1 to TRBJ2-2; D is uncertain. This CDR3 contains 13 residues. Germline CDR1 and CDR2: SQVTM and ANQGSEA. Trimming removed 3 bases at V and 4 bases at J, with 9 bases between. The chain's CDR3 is CSVDPQSTGELFF. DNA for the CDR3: TGCAGCGTTGACCCACAGAGCACCGGGGAGCTGTTTTTT.

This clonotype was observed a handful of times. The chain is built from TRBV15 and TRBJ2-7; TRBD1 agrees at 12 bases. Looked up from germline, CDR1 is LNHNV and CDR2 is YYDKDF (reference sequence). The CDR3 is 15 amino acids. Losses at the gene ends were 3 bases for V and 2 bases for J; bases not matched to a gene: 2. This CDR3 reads CATSSRDRGPYEQYF. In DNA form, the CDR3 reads TGTGCCACCAGCAGCCGGGACAGGGGGCCCTACGAGCAGTACTTC.

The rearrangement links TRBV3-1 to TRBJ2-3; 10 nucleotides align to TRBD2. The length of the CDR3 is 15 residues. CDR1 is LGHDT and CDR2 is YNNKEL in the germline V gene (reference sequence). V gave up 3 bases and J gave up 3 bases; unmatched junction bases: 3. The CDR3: CASSQILAGTDTQYF. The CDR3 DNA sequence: TGTGCCAGCAGCCAGATACTAGCGGGGACAGATACGCAGTATTTT.

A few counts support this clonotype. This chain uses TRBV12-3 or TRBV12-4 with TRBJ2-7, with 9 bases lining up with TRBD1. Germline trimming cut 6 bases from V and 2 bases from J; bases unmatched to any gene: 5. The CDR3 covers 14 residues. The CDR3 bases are TGTGCCAGCAGGGCCGGGACAGGGCCCTACGAGCAGTACTTC. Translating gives CASRAGTGPYEQYF.

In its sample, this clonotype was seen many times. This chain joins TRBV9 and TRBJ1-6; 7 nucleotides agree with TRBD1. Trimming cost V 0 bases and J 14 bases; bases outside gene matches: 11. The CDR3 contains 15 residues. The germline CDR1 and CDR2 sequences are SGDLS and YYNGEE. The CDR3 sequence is CASSVVAGGIGTLHF. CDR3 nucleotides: TGTGCCAGCAGCGTAGTCGCAGGGGGTATAGGGACCCTCCACTTT.

The CDR3 bases are TGCGCCAGCAGGGGGGATAGCCCCGAGCAGTACTTC. It is translated as CASRGDSPEQYF. V usage is TRBV4-1 and J usage is TRBJ2-7, with D possibly called TRBD1 or TRBD2 (5 bases each). V shed 6 bases and J shed 6 bases, with 12 bases lying between them. The CDR3 runs to 12 residues. The germline gives CDR1 MGHRA, CDR2 YSYEKL.

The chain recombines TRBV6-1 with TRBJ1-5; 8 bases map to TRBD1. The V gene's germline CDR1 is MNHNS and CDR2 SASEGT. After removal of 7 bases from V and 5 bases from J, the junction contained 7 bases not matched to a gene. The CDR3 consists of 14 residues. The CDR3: CASTKDRVHQPQHF. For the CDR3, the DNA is TGTGCCAGCACCAAGGACAGGGTCCATCAGCCCCAGCATTTT.

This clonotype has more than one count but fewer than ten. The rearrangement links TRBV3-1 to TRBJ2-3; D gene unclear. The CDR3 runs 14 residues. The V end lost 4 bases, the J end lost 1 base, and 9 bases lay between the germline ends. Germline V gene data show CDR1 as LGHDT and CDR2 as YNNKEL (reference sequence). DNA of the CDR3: TGTGCCAGCAGCCCGGGTTGGGGCACAGATACGCAGTATTTT. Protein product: CASSPGWGTDTQYF.

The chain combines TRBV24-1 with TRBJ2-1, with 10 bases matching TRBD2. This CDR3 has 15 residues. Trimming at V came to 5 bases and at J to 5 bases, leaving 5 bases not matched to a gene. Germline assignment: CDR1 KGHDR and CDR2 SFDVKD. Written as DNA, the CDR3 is TGTGCCACCAGTGTTAGCGGGAGGAAAAACAATGAGCAGTTCTTC. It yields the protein CATSVSGRKNNEQFF.

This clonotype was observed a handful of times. This CDR3 reads CASSLSLRGIAAQHF. In DNA form, the CDR3 reads TGTGCCAGCAGCTTATCCCTCAGGGGTATAGCGGCCCAGCATTTT. The chain joins TRBV7-2 to TRBJ1-5; D is possibly TRBD1 (6 bases). This CDR3 spans 15 amino acids. V lost 2 bases and J 11 bases, leaving 19 bases between the germline ends. CDR1 is SGHTA, CDR2 FQGNSA, per germline.